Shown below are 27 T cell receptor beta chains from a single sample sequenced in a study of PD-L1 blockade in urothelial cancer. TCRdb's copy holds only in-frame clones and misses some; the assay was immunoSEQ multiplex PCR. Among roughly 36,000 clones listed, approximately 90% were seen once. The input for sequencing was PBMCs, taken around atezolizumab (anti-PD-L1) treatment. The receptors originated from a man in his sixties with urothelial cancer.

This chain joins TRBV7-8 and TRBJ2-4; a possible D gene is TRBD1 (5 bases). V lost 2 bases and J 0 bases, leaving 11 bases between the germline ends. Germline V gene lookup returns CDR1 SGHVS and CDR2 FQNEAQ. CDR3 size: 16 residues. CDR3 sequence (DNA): TGTGCCAGCAGCTTAAGTCAGGGCCTAGCCAAAAACATTCAGTACTTC. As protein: CASSLSQGLAKNIQYF.

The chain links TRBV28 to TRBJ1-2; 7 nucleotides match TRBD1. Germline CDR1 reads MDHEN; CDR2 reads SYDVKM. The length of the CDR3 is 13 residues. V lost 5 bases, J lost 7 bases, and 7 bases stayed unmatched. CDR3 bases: TGTGCCAGCAGTCGGGACAGCAACGGTGGCTACACCTTC. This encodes CASSRDSNGGYTF.

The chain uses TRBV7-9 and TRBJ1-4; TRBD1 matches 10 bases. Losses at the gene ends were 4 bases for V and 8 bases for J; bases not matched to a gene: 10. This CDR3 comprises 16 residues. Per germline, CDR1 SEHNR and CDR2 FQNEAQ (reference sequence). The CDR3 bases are TGTGCCAGCAGCTCCCGGGACAGGGGAGGTGGGGAAAAACTGTTTTTT. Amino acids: CASSSRDRGGGEKLFF.

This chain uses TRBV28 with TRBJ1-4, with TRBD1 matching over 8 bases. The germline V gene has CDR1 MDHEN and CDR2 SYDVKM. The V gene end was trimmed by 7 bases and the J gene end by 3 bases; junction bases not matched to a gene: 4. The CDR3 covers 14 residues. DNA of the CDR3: TGTGCCAGCATACAGGGGGGAGCTAATGAAAAACTGTTTTTT. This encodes CASIQGGANEKLFF.

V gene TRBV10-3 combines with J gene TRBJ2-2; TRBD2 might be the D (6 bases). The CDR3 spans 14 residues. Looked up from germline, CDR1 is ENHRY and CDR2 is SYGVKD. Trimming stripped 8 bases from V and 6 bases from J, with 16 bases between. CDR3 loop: CAIQPGTGAGELFF. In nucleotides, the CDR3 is TGTGCCATCCAACCTGGGACTGGGGCCGGGGAGCTGTTTTTT.

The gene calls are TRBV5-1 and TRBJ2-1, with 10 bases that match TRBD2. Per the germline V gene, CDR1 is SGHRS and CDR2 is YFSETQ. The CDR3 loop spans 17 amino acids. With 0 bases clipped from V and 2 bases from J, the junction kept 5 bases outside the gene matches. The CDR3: CASSLEGTSDPYNEQFF. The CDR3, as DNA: TGCGCCAGCAGCTTGGAGGGGACTAGCGATCCCTACAATGAGCAGTTCTTC.

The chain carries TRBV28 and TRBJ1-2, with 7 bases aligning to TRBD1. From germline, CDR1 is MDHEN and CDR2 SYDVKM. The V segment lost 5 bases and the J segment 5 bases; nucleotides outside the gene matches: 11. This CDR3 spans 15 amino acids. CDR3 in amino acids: CASSPTGPLGYGYTF. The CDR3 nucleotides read TGTGCCAGCAGTCCGACAGGGCCCTTAGGGTATGGCTACACCTTC.

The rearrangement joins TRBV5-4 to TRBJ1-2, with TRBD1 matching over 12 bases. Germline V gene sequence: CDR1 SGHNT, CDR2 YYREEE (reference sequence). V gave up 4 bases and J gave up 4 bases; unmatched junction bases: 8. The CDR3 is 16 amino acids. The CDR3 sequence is CASSLSPGQGAYGYTF. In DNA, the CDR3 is TGTGCCAGCAGCCTGTCGCCGGGACAGGGGGCCTATGGCTACACCTTC.

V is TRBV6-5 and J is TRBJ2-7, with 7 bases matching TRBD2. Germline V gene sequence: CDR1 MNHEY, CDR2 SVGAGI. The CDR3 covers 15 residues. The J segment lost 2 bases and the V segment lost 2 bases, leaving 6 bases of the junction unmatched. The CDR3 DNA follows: TGTGCCAGCAGTTACGGGGAGGGAGAAGCCTACGAGCAGTACTTC. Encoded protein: CASSYGEGEAYEQYF.

The CDR3 DNA is TGTGCCAGCAGATTGCGGGGGGCCAACACAGATACGCAGTATTTT. Protein sequence: CASRLRGANTDTQYF. The J gene is TRBJ2-3, the V gene TRBV27; 8 bases are a match to TRBD2. The trim removed 6 bases at V and 2 bases at J, leaving 7 bases unmatched. CDR1 is MNHEY, CDR2 SMNVEV, per germline (reference sequence). CDR3 length: 15 residues.

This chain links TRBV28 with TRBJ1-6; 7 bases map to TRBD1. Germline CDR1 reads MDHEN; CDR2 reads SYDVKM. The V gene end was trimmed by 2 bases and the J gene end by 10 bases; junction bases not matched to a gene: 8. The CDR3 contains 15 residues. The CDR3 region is CASSLGQALMSPLHF. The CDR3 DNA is TGTGCCAGCAGTTTAGGACAGGCCTTAATGTCACCCCTCCACTTT.

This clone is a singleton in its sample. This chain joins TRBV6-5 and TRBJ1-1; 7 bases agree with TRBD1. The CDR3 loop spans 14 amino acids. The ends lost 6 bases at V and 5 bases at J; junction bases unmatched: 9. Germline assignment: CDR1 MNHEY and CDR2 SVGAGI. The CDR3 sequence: CASSGRGGWTEAFF. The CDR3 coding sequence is TGTGCCAGCAGCGGTAGAGGGGGCTGGACTGAAGCTTTCTTT.

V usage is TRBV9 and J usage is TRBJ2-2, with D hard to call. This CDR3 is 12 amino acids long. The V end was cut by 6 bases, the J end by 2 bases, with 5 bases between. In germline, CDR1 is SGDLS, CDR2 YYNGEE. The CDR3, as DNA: TGTGCCAGCACCTTAAACACCGGGGAGCTGTTTTTT. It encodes CASTLNTGELFF.

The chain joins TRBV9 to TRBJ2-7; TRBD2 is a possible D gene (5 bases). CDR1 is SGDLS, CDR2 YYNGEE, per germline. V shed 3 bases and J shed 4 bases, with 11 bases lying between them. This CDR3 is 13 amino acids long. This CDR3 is CASSAELVYEQYF. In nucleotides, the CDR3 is TGTGCCAGCAGCGCGGAACTAGTGTACGAGCAGTACTTC.

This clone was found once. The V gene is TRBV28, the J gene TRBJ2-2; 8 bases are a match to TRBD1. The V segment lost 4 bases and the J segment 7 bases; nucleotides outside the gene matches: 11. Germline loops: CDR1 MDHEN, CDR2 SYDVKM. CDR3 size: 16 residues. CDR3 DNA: TGTGCCAGCAGTTCCCCAGCAGGGGGCTTGGGCGGGGAGCTGTTTTTT. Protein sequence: CASSSPAGGLGGELFF.

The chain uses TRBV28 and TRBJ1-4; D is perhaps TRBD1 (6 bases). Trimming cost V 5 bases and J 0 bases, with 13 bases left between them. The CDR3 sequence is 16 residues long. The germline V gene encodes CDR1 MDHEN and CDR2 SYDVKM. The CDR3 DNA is TGTGCCAGCAGTAAGGACAGCCCTGCAACTAATGAAAAACTGTTTTTT. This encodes CASSKDSPATNEKLFF.

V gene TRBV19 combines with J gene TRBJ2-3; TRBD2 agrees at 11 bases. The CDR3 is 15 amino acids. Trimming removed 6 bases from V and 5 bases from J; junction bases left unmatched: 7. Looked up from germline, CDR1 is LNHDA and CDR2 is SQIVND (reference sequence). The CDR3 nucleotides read TGTGCCAGTAGGCTAGCGGGGGGCCTCGAAGATACGCAGTATTTT. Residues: CASRLAGGLEDTQYF.

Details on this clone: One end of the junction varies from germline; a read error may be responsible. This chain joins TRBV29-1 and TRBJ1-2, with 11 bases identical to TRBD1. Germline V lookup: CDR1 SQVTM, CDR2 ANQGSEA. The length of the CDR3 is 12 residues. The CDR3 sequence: CSVTDRGPGHTF. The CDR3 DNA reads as TGCAGCGTTACGGACAGGGGGCCTGGCCACACCTTC.

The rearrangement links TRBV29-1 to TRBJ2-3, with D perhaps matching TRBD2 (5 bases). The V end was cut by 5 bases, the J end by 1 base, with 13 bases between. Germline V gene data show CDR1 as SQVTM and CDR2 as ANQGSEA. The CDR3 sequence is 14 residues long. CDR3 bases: TGCAGCGTTTCTAGCAAATCGGGCACAGATACGCAGTATTTT. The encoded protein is CSVSSKSGTDTQYF.

CDR3 sequence reads: CASGLLWTGGTEAFF. CDR3 DNA: TGTGCTAGTGGTTTGCTTTGGACAGGGGGGACTGAAGCTTTCTTT. J is TRBJ1-1 and V is TRBV12-5; 10 nucleotides agree with TRBD1. Germline loops: CDR1 LGHNT, CDR2 FRNRAP. V gave up 2 bases and J gave up 5 bases; unmatched junction bases: 5. The CDR3 covers 15 residues.

In DNA form, the CDR3 reads TGTGCCAGCAGAAAAATGACTAGCGGGAGGGTTGACGAGCAGTACTTC. This translates into CASRKMTSGRVDEQYF. The chain links TRBV27 to TRBJ2-7; 14 bases are shared with TRBD2. Losses at the gene ends were 6 bases for V and 5 bases for J; bases not matched to a gene: 9. From germline, CDR1 is MNHEY and CDR2 SMNVEV (reference sequence). The length of the CDR3 is 16 residues.

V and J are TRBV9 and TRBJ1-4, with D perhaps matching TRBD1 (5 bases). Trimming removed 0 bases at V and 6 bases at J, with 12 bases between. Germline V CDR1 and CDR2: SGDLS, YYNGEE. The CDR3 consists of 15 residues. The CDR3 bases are TGTGCCAGCAGCGTAGCCCCAGGGATTTATGAAAAACTGTTTTTT. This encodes CASSVAPGIYEKLFF. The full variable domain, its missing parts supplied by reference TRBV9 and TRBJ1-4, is DSGVTQTPKHLITATGQRVTLRCSPRSGDLSVYWYQQSLDQGLQFLIQYYNGEERAKGNILERFSAQQFPDLHSELNLSSLELGDSALYFCASSVAPGIYEKLFFGSGTQLSVL.

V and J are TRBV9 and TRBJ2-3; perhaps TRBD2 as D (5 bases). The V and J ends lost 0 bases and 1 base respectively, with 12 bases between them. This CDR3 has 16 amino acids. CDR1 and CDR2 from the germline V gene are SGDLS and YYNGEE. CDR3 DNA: TGTGCCAGCAGCGTAGTCGGGGTAGGAGGCACAGATACGCAGTATTTT. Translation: CASSVVGVGGTDTQYF.

CDR3 nucleotides: TGTGCCAGCAGCCAAGTGGGACAGGGAGGTTCACCCCTCCACTTT. Translating gives CASSQVGQGGSPLHF. The chain couples TRBV14 to TRBJ1-6, with TRBD1 matching over 9 bases. Trimming took 1 base from V and 9 from J; bases not matched to a gene: 4. CDR1 is SGHDN and CDR2 is FVKESK in the germline V gene. This CDR3 is built from 15 residues. Together with reference TRBV14 and TRBJ1-6, the CDR3 gives the full variable domain: EAGVTQFPSHSVIEKGQTVTLRCDPISGHDNLYWYRRVMGKEIKFLLHFVKESKQDESGMPNNRFLAERTGGTYSTLKVQPAELEDSGVYFCASSQVGQGGSPLHFGNGTRLTVT.

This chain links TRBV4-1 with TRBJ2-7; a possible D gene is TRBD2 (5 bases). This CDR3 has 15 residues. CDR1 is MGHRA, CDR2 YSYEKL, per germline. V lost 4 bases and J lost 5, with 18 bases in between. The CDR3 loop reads CASSPGTGVGNEQYF. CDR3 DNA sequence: TGCGCCAGCAGCCCAGGCACGGGCGTCGGGAACGAGCAGTACTTC.

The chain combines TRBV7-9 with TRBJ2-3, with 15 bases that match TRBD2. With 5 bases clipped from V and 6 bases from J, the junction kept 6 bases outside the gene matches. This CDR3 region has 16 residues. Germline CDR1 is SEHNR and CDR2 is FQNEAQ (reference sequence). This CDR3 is CASSPLGTSGRDTQYF. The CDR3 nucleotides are TGTGCCAGCAGCCCACTGGGGACTAGCGGGAGGGATACGCAGTATTTT.

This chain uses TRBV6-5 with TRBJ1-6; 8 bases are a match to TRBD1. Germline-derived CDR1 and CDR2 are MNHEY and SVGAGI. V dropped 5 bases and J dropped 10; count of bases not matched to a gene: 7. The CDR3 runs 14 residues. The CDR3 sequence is CASSKTGAGSPLHF. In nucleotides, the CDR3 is TGTGCCAGCAGTAAGACAGGGGCAGGCTCACCCCTCCACTTT.